The T cell receptor (beta chain) under discussion was sequenced for a study of vaccination and CD4 T cells after COVID-19. Each CDR3 protein is one row after TCRdb ran MiXCR on the PCR reads. This sample has 25,000 to 35,000 distinct CDR3 sequences; approximately 48% occur once, and the top ten carry approximately 6%. Concerning this clonotype: Its specificity is not known.

Documented time point: late sampling 161 to 241 days after vaccination in a few convalescent patients. Study observations and caveats: Going from roughly 21 to 40, median SARS-CoV-2-reactive clonotypes did not rise significantly.

The sample in question was CD4+ T cells from blood, obtained about 7 months after SARS-CoV-2 vaccination. This TCR was recovered from a human donor who had recovered from COVID-19.

The CDR3 sequence is CASNHWPGGVNTEAFF. DNA of the CDR3: TGTGCCAGCAACCATTGGCCTGGTGGCGTGAACACTGAAGCTTTCTTT. The rearrangement uses TRBV7-3 and TRBJ1-1; no reliable D call. The ends were cut back, 7 bases at V and 0 bases at J, with 18 bases in the middle. Germline V gene data show CDR1 as SGHTA and CDR2 as FQGTGA. This CDR3 comprises 16 residues.